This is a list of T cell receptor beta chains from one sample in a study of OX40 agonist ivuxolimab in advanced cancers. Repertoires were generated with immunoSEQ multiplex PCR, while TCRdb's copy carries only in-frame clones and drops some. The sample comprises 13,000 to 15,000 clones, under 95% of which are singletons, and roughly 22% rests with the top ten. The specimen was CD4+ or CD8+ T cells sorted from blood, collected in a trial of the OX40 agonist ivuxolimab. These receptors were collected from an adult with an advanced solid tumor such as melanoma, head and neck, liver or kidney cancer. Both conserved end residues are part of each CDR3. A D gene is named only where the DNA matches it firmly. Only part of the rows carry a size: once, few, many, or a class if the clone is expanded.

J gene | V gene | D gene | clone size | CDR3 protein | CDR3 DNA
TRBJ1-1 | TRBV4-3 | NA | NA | CASSQTLTGTNTEAFF | TGCGCCAGCAGCCAGACATTGACAGGTACGAACACTGAAGCTTTCTTT
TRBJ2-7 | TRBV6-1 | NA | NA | CASSENSGRGLAAQVYEQYF | TGTGCCAGCAGTGAGAACTCGGGGCGGGGGCTAGCGGCCCAGGTATACGAGCAGTACTTC
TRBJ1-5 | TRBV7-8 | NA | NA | CASTPGGGNQPQHF | TGTGCCAGCACCCCCGGGGGGGGCAATCAGCCCCAGCATTTT
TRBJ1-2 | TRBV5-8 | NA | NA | CASSLKRHSANYGYTF | TGTGCCAGCAGCTTAAAGAGACACTCAGCTAACTATGGCTACACCTTC
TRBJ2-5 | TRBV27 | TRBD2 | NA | CASSLQGGETQYF | TGTGCCAGCAGTTTACAGGGAGGGGAGACCCAGTACTTC
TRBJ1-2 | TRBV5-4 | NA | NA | CASSFGANYGYTF | TGTGCCAGCAGCTTCGGGGCTAACTATGGCTACACCTTC
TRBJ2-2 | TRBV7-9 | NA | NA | CASTYLTREPTGELFF | TGTGCCAGCACCTATCTCACCCGGGAGCCCACCGGGGAGCTGTTTTTT
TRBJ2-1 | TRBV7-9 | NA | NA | CASSLIGYSYNEQFF | TGTGCCAGCAGCCTCATCGGATACTCCTACAATGAGCAGTTCTTC
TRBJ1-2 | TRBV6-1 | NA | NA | CASWDGGSYGYTF | TGTGCCAGCTGGGATGGGGGCAGCTATGGCTACACCTTC
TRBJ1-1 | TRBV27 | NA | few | CASSLGPGGGTEAFF | TGTGCCAGCAGTTTGGGGCCTGGGGGGGGCACTGAAGCTTTCTTT
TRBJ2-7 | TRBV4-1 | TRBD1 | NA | CASSQWEDRAYEQYF | TGCGCCAGCAGCCAGTGGGAGGACAGGGCCTACGAGCAGTACTTC
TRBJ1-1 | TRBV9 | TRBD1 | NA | CASSVEGGGGNMNTEAFF | TGTGCCAGCAGCGTAGAAGGGGGAGGGGGCAACATGAACACTGAAGCTTTCTTT
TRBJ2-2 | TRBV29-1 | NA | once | CSGRQTGELFF | TGCAGCGGGCGACAGACCGGGGAGCTGTTTTTT
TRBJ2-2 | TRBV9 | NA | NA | CASRGNTGELFF | TGTGCCAGCAGGGGGAACACCGGGGAGCTGTTTTTT
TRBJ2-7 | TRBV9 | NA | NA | CASSVATGSYEQYF | TGTGCCAGCAGCGTAGCCACAGGGTCCTACGAGCAGTACTTC
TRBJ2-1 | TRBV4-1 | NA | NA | CASSQDKYGASEQFF | TGCGCCAGCAGCCAAGATAAGTACGGGGCCAGCGAGCAGTTCTTC
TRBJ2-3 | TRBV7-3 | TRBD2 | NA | CASSHGTSSTDTQYF | TGTGCCAGCAGCCACGGGACTAGTAGCACAGATACGCAGTATTTT
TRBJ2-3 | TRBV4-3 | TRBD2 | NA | CASSQEGLAGGADTQYF | TGCGCCAGCAGCCAAGAGGGACTAGCGGGGGGGGCAGATACGCAGTATTTT
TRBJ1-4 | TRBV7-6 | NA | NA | CASSLAAGLGEKLFF | TGTGCCAGCAGCTTAGCGGCAGGGTTAGGTGAAAAACTGTTTTTT
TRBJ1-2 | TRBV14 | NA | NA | CASSEAFPWGYTF | TGTGCCAGCAGCGAGGCCTTTCCTTGGGGTTACACCTTC
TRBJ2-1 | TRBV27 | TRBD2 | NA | CASSLSGRVLYNEQFF | TGTGCCAGCAGTTTGAGCGGGAGGGTTCTCTACAATGAGCAGTTCTTC
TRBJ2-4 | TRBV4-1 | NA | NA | CASRDLAKNIQYF | TGCGCCAGCAGGGATCTAGCCAAAAACATTCAGTACTTC
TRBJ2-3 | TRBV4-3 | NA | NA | CASSQDWAGGTDTQYF | TGCGCCAGCAGCCAAGATTGGGCAGGGGGGACAGATACGCAGTATTTT
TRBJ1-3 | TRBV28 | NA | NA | CASSITGSGNTIYF | TGTGCCAGCAGTATAACGGGTTCTGGAAACACCATATATTTT
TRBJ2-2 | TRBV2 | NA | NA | CAASFQGSGELFF | TGTGCCGCTTCGTTCCAGGGTAGCGGGGAGCTGTTTTTT
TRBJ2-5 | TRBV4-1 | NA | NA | CASSQDFRSQETQYF | TGCGCCAGCAGCCAAGATTTTAGGAGTCAAGAGACCCAGTACTTC
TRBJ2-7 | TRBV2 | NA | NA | CASSDLGGRDEQYF | TGTGCCAGCAGTGACCTGGGGGGACGGGACGAGCAGTACTTC
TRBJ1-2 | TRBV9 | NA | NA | CASALDGSLANYGYTF | TGTGCCAGCGCCCTTGATGGAAGCCTGGCTAACTATGGCTACACCTTC